These T cell receptor beta chains were read from a single sample in a study of cytomegalovirus exposure and HLA in healthy donors. This table comes from immunoSEQ multiplex PCR, and its TCRdb copy is limited to in-frame clones, with some not included. This table holds about 140,000 clones, almost 85% found once. The specimen was PBMCs. The source is a man between 18 and 29 years old in good health and CMV-seropositive. Both conserved end residues are part of each CDR3. A D gene is named only where the DNA matches it firmly. Clone size is stated in some rows and not others, as once, few, many or a class when expanded.

v_call	j_call	d_call	clone_size	cdr3_aa	cdr3_nt
TRBV30	TRBJ2-7	TRBD2	.	CAWRPGEGFEQYF	TGTGCCTGGAGGCCGGGGGAGGGATTCGAGCAGTACTTC
TRBV30	TRBJ1-2	.	once	CAWSATGHGYTF	TGTGCCTGGAGTGCTACAGGGCATGGCTACACCTTC
TRBV6-1	TRBJ2-7	.	.	CASSEGGLLYEQYF	TGTGCCAGCAGTGAAGGGGGACTTCTCTACGAGCAGTACTTC
TRBV7-9	TRBJ1-5	.	.	CASSLEEDQPQHF	TGTGCCAGCAGCTTAGAGGAGGATCAGCCCCAGCATTTT
TRBV5-1	TRBJ2-7	TRBD2	once	CASSLASSGYSYEQYF	TGCGCCAGCAGCTTGGCCTCTAGCGGTTACTCCTACGAGCAGTACTTC
TRBV19	TRBJ1-2	.	.	CASSIPGNTNYGYTF	TGTGCCAGTAGTATACCAGGGAATACTAACTATGGCTACACCTTC
TRBV5-1	TRBJ2-1	.	once	CASSLAVHQQFF	TGCGCCAGCAGCTTGGCCGTACACCAGCAGTTCTTC
TRBV27	TRBJ1-6	TRBD1	.	CASSPGQGRSPLHF	TGTGCCAGCAGTCCGGGACAGGGTCGTTCACCCCTCCACTTT
TRBV6-1	TRBJ1-2	TRBD1	.	CASRLTGAGYGYTF	TGTGCCAGCCGATTGACAGGGGCAGGCTATGGCTACACCTTC
TRBV4-2	TRBJ2-7	.	.	CASSQVDRPNEQYF	TGTGCCAGCAGCCAAGTAGACAGGCCGAACGAGCAGTACTTC
TRBV19	TRBJ2-1	TRBD1	.	CASSVGTAYNEQFF	TGTGCCAGTAGTGTCGGGACAGCCTACAATGAGCAGTTCTTC
TRBV5-6	TRBJ1-1	.	.	CASILDRGVTFF	.
TRBV30	TRBJ2-5	.	once	CATQQKRSGETQYF	TGTGCGACTCAGCAGAAGCGGAGTGGCGAGACCCAGTACTTC
TRBV11-2	TRBJ1-1	TRBD1	.	CASSFLPQGATEAFF	TGTGCCAGCAGCTTTCTACCCCAGGGGGCCACTGAAGCTTTCTTT
TRBV7-9	TRBJ1-1	TRBD1	few	CASSLGTGEAFF	TGTGCCAGCAGCTTGGGGACAGGTGAAGCTTTCTTT
TRBV6-1	TRBJ2-3	TRBD2	few	CASSERGAGRTDTQYF	TGTGCCAGCAGTGAACGCGGGGCCGGGAGGACAGATACGCAGTATTTT
TRBV7-9	TRBJ1-1	.	.	CASSYPGRGSTEAFF	TGTGCCAGCAGCTACCCAGGGCGGGGGAGCACTGAAGCTTTCTTT
TRBV29-1	TRBJ2-1	.	.	CSVEGWEASYNEQFF	TGCAGCGTTGAAGGGTGGGAGGCCTCCTACAATGAGCAGTTCTTC
TRBV6-5	TRBJ2-5	.	.	CASSYPGQGQYF	TGTGCCAGCAGTTACCCAGGGCAGGGGCAGTACTTC
TRBV4-1	TRBJ1-2	.	.	CASSQLGVGGYTF	TGCGCCAGCAGCCAACTTGGAGTTGGTGGCTACACCTTC
TRBV11-3	TRBJ2-1	.	.	CASSLLPASSYNEQFF	TGTGCCAGCAGCTTATTGCCTGCCAGCTCCTACAATGAGCAGTTCTTC
TRBV2	TRBJ1-1	.	.	CASMGGSDTEAFF	TGTGCCAGCATGGGGGGGAGTGACACTGAAGCTTTCTTT
TRBV9	TRBJ1-2	TRBD1	once	CASRGTGRNGYTF	TGTGCCAGCAGGGGGACAGGGAGGAATGGCTACACCTTC
TRBV1	TRBJ2-5	.	few	CTSSHRRDRGGTQYF	TGCACCAGCAGCCATCGCCGGGACAGGGGTGGGACCCAGTACTTC
TRBV7-9	TRBJ2-7	TRBD2	.	CASSSGTSGSDYEQYF	TGTGCCAGCAGCTCCGGGACTAGCGGGAGCGACTACGAGCAGTACTTC
TRBV28	TRBJ2-7	.	.	CASNVPQAGDNEQYF	TGTGCCAGCAATGTCCCACAGGCAGGGGACAACGAGCAGTACTTC
TRBV11-2	TRBJ2-7	TRBD1	few	CASSLVTGIEQYF	TGTGCCAGCAGCTTGGTGACAGGGATCGAGCAGTACTTC
TRBV28	TRBJ2-5	TRBD2	.	CASSSKYSSSGRGLGETQYF	TGTGCCAGCAGTTCTAAATACTCATCTAGCGGGAGGGGCCTCGGGGAGACCCAGTACTTC
TRBV30	TRBJ2-7	.	.	CAWRLGLLHEQYF	TGTGCCTGGAGACTGGGACTCCTGCACGAGCAGTACTTC
TRBV7-9	TRBJ2-2	.	.	CASSSPGGPTGELFF	TGTGCCAGCAGCTCCCCCGGGGGTCCCACCGGGGAGCTGTTTTTT
TRBV28	TRBJ1-4	.	.	CASSNGRGTNEKLFF	TGTGCCAGCAGTAATGGACGGGGAACTAATGAAAAACTGTTTTTT
TRBV11-2	TRBJ2-1	TRBD2	.	CASSPSGRPKFF	TGTGCCAGCAGCCCGAGCGGGAGGCCCAAGTTCTTC
TRBV7-3	TRBJ2-7	TRBD1	.	CASSFTGGVGYEQYF	TGTGCCAGCAGCTTTACAGGGGGCGTAGGATACGAGCAGTACTTC
TRBV11-2	TRBJ1-2	.	.	CASSLDTNYGYTF	TGTGCCAGCAGCTTAGACACTAACTATGGCTACACCTTC
TRBV19	TRBJ2-3	TRBD2	.	CAIRLAGTDTQYF	TGTGCCATCCGACTAGCCGGCACAGATACGCAGTATTTT
TRBV5-1	TRBJ2-1	TRBD2	few	CASSFGGLAGETRFF	TGCGCCAGCAGCTTTGGTGGGCTAGCGGGAGAGACGAGGTTCTTC
TRBV4-1	TRBJ2-7	.	few	CASSQVEGSNYEQYF	TGTGCCAGCAGCCAAGTCGAGGGCTCGAACTACGAGCAGTACTTC
TRBV19	TRBJ1-4	.	once	CASSIRVSNEKLFF	TGTGCCAGTAGCATCCGGGTGTCAAATGAAAAACTGTTTTTT
TRBV27	TRBJ2-1	.	.	CASSFSGSSYNEQFF	TGTGCCAGCAGTTTCAGCGGCAGCTCCTACAATGAGCAGTTCTTC
TRBV5-6	TRBJ1-1	TRBD1	.	CASSFLGQGHTEAFF	TGTGCCAGCAGCTTTTTGGGACAGGGCCACACTGAAGCTTTCTTT
TRBV11-3	TRBJ2-1	TRBD2	.	CASSLDGLAGDKQFF	TGTGCCAGCAGCTTAGACGGACTAGCGGGGGATAAGCAGTTCTTC
TRBV28	TRBJ1-2	.	.	CASVMGGGANYGYTF	TGTGCCAGCGTCATGGGGGGGGGAGCTAACTATGGCTACACCTTC
TRBV5-1	TRBJ2-7	.	few	CASSFGGAETYEQYF	TGCGCCAGCAGCTTCGGAGGTGCCGAGACTTACGAGCAGTACTTC
TRBV6-5	TRBJ2-1	TRBD2	.	CASSTAGGNYNEQFF	TGTGCCAGCAGTACCGCGGGAGGGAACTACAATGAGCAGTTCTTC
TRBV7-6	TRBJ1-1	.	few	CASSLALVNTEAFF	TGTGCCAGCAGCTTAGCGCTAGTGAACACTGAAGCTTTCTTT
TRBV6-5	TRBJ1-5	.	.	CASSYRGTNFNQPQHF	TGTGCCAGCAGTTACAGGGGGACTAACTTCAATCAGCCCCAGCATTTT
TRBV6-6	TRBJ2-2	TRBD1	few	CASSYGQGESGELFF	TGTGCCAGCAGTTACGGACAGGGAGAGTCCGGGGAGCTGTTTTTT
TRBV21-1	TRBJ2-1	.	.	CASSKEARREDNNEQFF	TGTGCCAGCAGCAAAGAGGCGCGGCGGGAGGATAACAATGAGCAGTTCTTC
TRBV5-8	TRBJ2-5	TRBD1	.	CASSLSETGVGETQYF	TGTGCCAGCAGCTTATCAGAGACAGGGGTGGGAGAGACCCAGTACTTC
TRBV5-4	TRBJ2-4	TRBD1	.	CASSMKGADIQYF	TGTGCCAGCAGCATGAAGGGGGCTGACATTCAGTACTTC
TRBV6-6	TRBJ2-1	.	once	CASSYSNLDNEQFF	TGTGCCAGCAGTTACTCGAATTTAGACAATGAGCAGTTCTTC
TRBV6-5	TRBJ1-2	.	.	CASSYPSPQGEWGYTF	TGTGCCAGCAGTTACCCTTCCCCACAGGGTGAGTGGGGCTACACCTTC
TRBV9	TRBJ2-5	TRBD1	.	CASSPRVDREETQYF	TGTGCCAGCTCCCCGCGTGTGGACAGGGAAGAGACCCAGTACTTC
TRBV6-5	TRBJ1-2	.	.	CASSSLIGKRNYGYTF	TGTGCCAGCAGTTCCCTCATCGGGAAGCGAAACTATGGCTACACCTTC
TRBV5-6	TRBJ2-1	.	.	CASSPNRETYNEQFF	TGTGCCAGCAGCCCTAACAGGGAAACCTACAATGAGCAGTTCTTC